This T cell receptor (beta chain) was retrieved from a study of cytomegalovirus exposure and HLA in healthy donors. The CDR3 contains 13 residues. Germline V gene data show CDR1 as SNHLY and CDR2 as FYNNEI. V was clipped by 3 bases and J by 9 bases, with 15 bases between them. PCR was performed using 60 Vbeta and 13 Jbeta primers. Method: immunoSEQ multiplex PCR; TCRdb's copy keeps in-frame clones and lacks some. The sample has under 200,000 clones; 81% are singletons. This TCR was sampled from a woman aged 18-29 years in good health and CMV-seronegative. Sequencing was carried out using PBMCs. The chain links TRBV2 to TRBJ2-7; D remains unclear. The CDR3 DNA sequence: TGTGCCAGCAGTGATGAGGCGGCAACGTGGCAGTACTTC. Protein sequence: CASSDEAATWQYF.